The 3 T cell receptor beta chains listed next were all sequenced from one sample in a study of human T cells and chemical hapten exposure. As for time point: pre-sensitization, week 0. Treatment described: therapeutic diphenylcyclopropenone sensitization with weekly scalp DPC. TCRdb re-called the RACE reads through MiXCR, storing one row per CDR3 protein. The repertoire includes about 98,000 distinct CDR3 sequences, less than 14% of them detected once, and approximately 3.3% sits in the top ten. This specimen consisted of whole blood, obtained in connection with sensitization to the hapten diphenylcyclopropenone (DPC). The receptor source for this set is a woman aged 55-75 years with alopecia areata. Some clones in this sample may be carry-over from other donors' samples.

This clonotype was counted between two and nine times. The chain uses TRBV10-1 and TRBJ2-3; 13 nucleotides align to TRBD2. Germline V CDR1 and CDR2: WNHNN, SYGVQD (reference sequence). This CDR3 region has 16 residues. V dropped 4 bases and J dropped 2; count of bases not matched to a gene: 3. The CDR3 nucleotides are TGCGCCAGCAGTGCACTAGCGGGGGGGATCACAGATACGCAGTATTTT. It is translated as CASSALAGGITDTQYF.

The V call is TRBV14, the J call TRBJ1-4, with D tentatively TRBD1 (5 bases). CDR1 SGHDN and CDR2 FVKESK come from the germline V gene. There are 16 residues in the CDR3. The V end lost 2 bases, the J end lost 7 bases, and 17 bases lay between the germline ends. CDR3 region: CASSQIVGASSEKLFF. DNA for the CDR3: TGTGCCAGCAGCCAAATTGTCGGGGCCTCTAGTGAAAAACTGTTTTTT.

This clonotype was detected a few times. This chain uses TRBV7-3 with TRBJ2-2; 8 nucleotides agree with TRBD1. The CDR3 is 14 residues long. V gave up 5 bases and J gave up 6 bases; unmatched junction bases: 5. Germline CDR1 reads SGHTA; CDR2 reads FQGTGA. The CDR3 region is CASSVTQGAGELFF. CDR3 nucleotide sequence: TGTGCCAGCAGCGTGACACAGGGGGCCGGGGAGCTGTTTTTT.